This is a list of T cell receptor beta chains from one sample in a study of T-cell reconstitution after alpha-beta-depleted transplantation in children. A single record per CDR3 protein comes from TCRdb applying MiXCR to the PCR reads. The sample carries fewer than 700,000 distinct CDR3 sequences, over 10% recorded once. The specimen comprised PBMCs, mostly from graft donor cells, sampled 360 days after TCRalphabeta/CD19-depleted stem cell transplant. These receptors came from a male patient under 18 who had a stem cell transplant for acute myeloid leukemia, so the T cells may come from the graft donor. Each CDR3 is given without its conserved first and last residue. Each record gives: J gene, V gene, CDR3 protein.

j_call: TRBJ2-7
v_call: TRBV27
cdr3_aa: ASSSPWQGVDEQY

j_call: TRBJ1-4
v_call: TRBV20-1
cdr3_aa: SARQGPLATNEKLF

j_call: TRBJ2-3
v_call: TRBV3-1
cdr3_aa: ASSLGALASTDTQY

j_call: TRBJ2-5
v_call: TRBV20-1
cdr3_aa: SADPTAGTYQETQY

j_call: TRBJ2-7
v_call: TRBV19
cdr3_aa: ATPTASGYYEQY

j_call: TRBJ2-4
v_call: TRBV9
cdr3_aa: ASSVGSSSMGVDIQY

j_call: TRBJ1-2
v_call: TRBV5-1
cdr3_aa: ASSITGTGGTNYGYT

j_call: TRBJ2-5
v_call: TRBV29-1
cdr3_aa: SVESPRGAGGPETQY

j_call: TRBJ2-5
v_call: TRBV7-8
cdr3_aa: ASSFDRAVETQY

j_call: TRBJ2-6
v_call: TRBV4-3
cdr3_aa: ASSLREGLGSGANVLT

j_call: TRBJ2-7
v_call: TRBV3-1
cdr3_aa: ASSQLGRGVIYEQY

j_call: TRBJ2-1
v_call: TRBV4-2
cdr3_aa: ASSQESVRASGRGNEQF

j_call: TRBJ2-1
v_call: TRBV5-5
cdr3_aa: ASREGGPWNEQF

j_call: TRBJ2-7
v_call: TRBV28
cdr3_aa: ASSPQQGATEEQY

j_call: TRBJ2-3
v_call: TRBV29-1
cdr3_aa: SVDFTDTQY

j_call: TRBJ2-1
v_call: TRBV19
cdr3_aa: ASRTPSGGSSYNEQF

j_call: TRBJ2-1
v_call: TRBV10-3
cdr3_aa: AIRGLAGDNEQF

j_call: TRBJ2-2
v_call: TRBV20-1
cdr3_aa: SAKGGGSDPNTGELF

j_call: TRBJ1-1
v_call: TRBV4-2
cdr3_aa: ASSPPTENTEAF

j_call: TRBJ2-6
v_call: TRBV28
cdr3_aa: ASSTLAGSSGANVLT

j_call: TRBJ2-7
v_call: TRBV12-3/TRBV12-4
cdr3_aa: ASSLEGGPGPTSYEQY

j_call: TRBJ2-1
v_call: TRBV5-1
cdr3_aa: ASRGQGVSSSYNEQF

j_call: TRBJ2-2
v_call: TRBV6-2/TRBV6-3
cdr3_aa: ASSYDSGAIANTGELF

j_call: TRBJ1-2
v_call: TRBV20-1
cdr3_aa: SASAAGSYGYT

j_call: TRBJ2-7
v_call: TRBV20-1
cdr3_aa: SASPLAGGIPYEQY

j_call: TRBJ2-3
v_call: TRBV7-9
cdr3_aa: ASSLDSRSTDTQY

j_call: TRBJ2-1
v_call: TRBV7-2
cdr3_aa: ASSLAGSPGLFNEQF

j_call: TRBJ2-5
v_call: TRBV4-3
cdr3_aa: ASSQGLAESGETQY

j_call: TRBJ2-1
v_call: TRBV20-1
cdr3_aa: SAPMYNEQF

j_call: TRBJ2-7
v_call: TRBV7-8
cdr3_aa: ASSPSEPYEQY

j_call: TRBJ2-3
v_call: TRBV7-2
cdr3_aa: ASSLVSLAGSTDTQY

j_call: TRBJ2-1
v_call: TRBV7-6
cdr3_aa: ASSHLSRGSSYNEQF

j_call: TRBJ2-6
v_call: TRBV10-3
cdr3_aa: AISGAVGSGANVLT

j_call: TRBJ2-7
v_call: TRBV4-2
cdr3_aa: ASSQAGTLNSYEQY

j_call: TRBJ2-1
v_call: TRBV27
cdr3_aa: ASSLPAYNEQF

j_call: TRBJ2-3
v_call: TRBV20-1
cdr3_aa: SARDWFGTGTDTQY

j_call: TRBJ1-2
v_call: TRBV21-1
cdr3_aa: ASGLRGNYGYT

j_call: TRBJ2-7
v_call: TRBV20-1
cdr3_aa: SAPTLGSSYEQY

j_call: TRBJ2-4
v_call: TRBV6-2/TRBV6-3
cdr3_aa: ANFRDLNIQY

j_call: TRBJ2-5
v_call: TRBV7-2
cdr3_aa: ASSSTGTIQETQY

j_call: TRBJ2-7
v_call: TRBV28
cdr3_aa: ASSPRKGAYYEQY

j_call: TRBJ2-7
v_call: TRBV29-1
cdr3_aa: SVATAYEQY

j_call: TRBJ1-5
v_call: TRBV5-1
cdr3_aa: ASSLVGGESNQPQH

j_call: TRBJ2-2
v_call: TRBV7-9
cdr3_aa: ASEGGNTGELF

j_call: TRBJ2-5
v_call: TRBV29-1
cdr3_aa: SVGKGPTEGAQY

j_call: TRBJ2-7
v_call: TRBV20-1
cdr3_aa: SASIGWDRGLVQY

j_call: TRBJ2-1
v_call: TRBV9
cdr3_aa: ASSVGPSGNEQF

j_call: TRBJ2-1
v_call: TRBV7-3
cdr3_aa: ASSLRLAADNEQF

j_call: TRBJ2-7
v_call: TRBV5-1
cdr3_aa: ASSPGTSSSYEQY

j_call: TRBJ2-7
v_call: TRBV7-2
cdr3_aa: ASTRPGGPSYEQY

j_call: TRBJ2-1
v_call: TRBV24-1
cdr3_aa: ATSDGGQGATNEQF

j_call: TRBJ2-7
v_call: TRBV27
cdr3_aa: ASSWDRGLSYEQY

j_call: TRBJ2-1
v_call: TRBV12-3/TRBV12-4
cdr3_aa: ASSQGTSYNEQF

j_call: TRBJ2-7
v_call: TRBV9
cdr3_aa: ASSVASSAYEQY

j_call: TRBJ2-3
v_call: TRBV5-1
cdr3_aa: ASRGSTDTQY

j_call: TRBJ2-1
v_call: TRBV28
cdr3_aa: ASSLWRSPNEQF

j_call: TRBJ2-1
v_call: TRBV27
cdr3_aa: ASSWWGGTNNEQF